The T cell receptor beta chain under discussion was sequenced for a study of identical twins. TCRdb ran MiXCR on the 5' RACE reads and lists one entry per CDR3 protein. The sample lists some 330,000 distinct CDR3 sequences, roughly 9% occurring once. The specimen was naive T cells sorted from blood. The source is a woman aged 45-59 years in good health.

CDR3 nucleotide sequence: TGTGCCAGCAGCCCCAGGTGCTGGGGAAGCTACGAGCAGTACGTC. It is translated as CASSPRCWGSYEQYV. The V call is TRBV21-1, the J call TRBJ2-7. TRBV21-1 is a pseudogene segment. The CDR3 totals 15 residues.